This TCR beta chain came from a study of beta chain features in type 1 diabetes. Expressed TCRB transcripts were sequenced, since all the RNA that had been isolated was reverse transcribed. Data came from immunoSEQ multiplex PCR; TCRdb stores just in-frame clones and leaves some out. The sample carries 20,000 to 25,000 clones, more than 60% recorded once. The germline V and J ends were trimmed by 1 base and 7 bases, with 11 bases remaining between them. Germline CDR1 and CDR2: SGHDN and FVKESK. This CDR3 is built from 14 residues. This TCR was sampled from a woman aged 40 to 49 in good health. This chain connects TRBV14 to TRBJ1-5; D is perhaps TRBD1 (5 bases). Input material: Tregs from blood. The CDR3 DNA is TGTGCCAGCAGCCAAGGTGGGGGGACGCAGCCCCAGCATTTT. It yields the protein CASSQGGGTQPQHF.